This TCR beta chain is from a study of shared clonotypes between healthy human individuals. At a deep level, the assay was run. Some clones are missing from TCRdb's copy, which holds only in-frame ones; the method was immunoSEQ multiplex PCR. Here the sample spans about 2.2 million clones, just over 90% being singletons. V was shortened by 6 bases and J by 10 bases, with 13 bases between the two germline ends. Germline V gene lookup returns CDR1 MDHEN and CDR2 SYDVKM. This CDR3 has 12 amino acids. In the naive CD8 group, cells lacked CD45RO and were positively selected for CCR7, so terminally differentiated effector memory CD45RA+ cells were left out. None of the donors, who were healthy HIV-negative adults, had recently had acute infections or vaccinations.

The sequence derives from a young man in good health. Some clones in this sample may be carry-over from other donors' samples. The sequenced sample was naive CD8+ T cells from PBMCs. The V and J genes are TRBV28 and TRBJ1-5; the D gene is possibly TRBD1 (6 bases). In nucleotides, the CDR3 is TGTGCCAGCAGCCGATCGACAGGCCCCCAGCATTTT. The encoded protein is CASSRSTGPQHF.